The 8 T cell receptor beta chains below come from one sample, sequenced in a study of T cells after yellow fever vaccination. TCRdb analysed the 5' RACE reads with MiXCR anew, one entry per CDR3 protein. Altogether 450,000 to 550,000 distinct CDR3 sequences are present, around 21% being singletons, with the ten largest covering roughly an eighth. Sequences were derived from PBMCs, sampled 15 days after the yellow fever booster vaccination. The receptors shown here come from a man between 25 and 39 years old who received the YFV17D yellow fever vaccine.

This chain connects TRBV6-2 or TRBV6-3 to TRBJ2-2; no definite D call. The germline V gene encodes CDR1 MNHEY and CDR2 SVGEGT. V lost 4 bases, J lost 7 bases, and 16 bases lay in between. The CDR3 length is 15 residues. The CDR3 DNA follows: TGTGCCAGCAGTTTCTTTAGGCCCTTGGTCGGGGAGCTGTTTTTT. It encodes CASSFFRPLVGELFF.

This clonotype was seen at least ten times. CDR3 sequence (DNA): TGTGCCAGCAGTCCGGCCGGGACTAGCACAGATACGCAGTATTTT. Encoded protein: CASSPAGTSTDTQYF. The chain recombines TRBV11-2 with TRBJ2-3; perhaps TRBD2 as D (6 bases). The CDR3 is 15 amino acids. V shed 6 bases and J shed 0 bases, with 13 bases lying between them. Germline V gene data show CDR1 as SGHAT and CDR2 as FQNNGV.

This clonotype was counted between two and nine times. The chain uses TRBV7-6 and TRBJ2-3; D not certain. The CDR3 runs to 15 residues. Between the trimmed V and J ends, which lost 5 bases and 4 bases, there was a span of 16 bases. Germline lookup yields CDR1 SGHVS and CDR2 FNYEAQ. Here the CDR3 DNA reads TGTGCCAGCAGCCTGGCGCACGGACGTCCAGATACGCAGTATTTT. Residues: CASSLAHGRPDTQYF.

The chain is built from TRBV5-1 and TRBJ2-7, with 8 positions matching TRBD2. There are 14 residues in the CDR3. V shed 7 bases, J shed 5 bases, and the junction held 11 bases outside the gene matches. Germline CDR1 reads SGHRS; CDR2 reads YFSETQ. The CDR3 is CASSRGGRSDEQYF. The DNA for the CDR3 is TGCGCCAGCTCCAGGGGCGGGAGGAGTGACGAGCAGTACTTC. Full variable domain (rest looked up from reference TRBV5-1 and TRBJ2-7): KAGVTQTPRYLIKTRGQQVTLSCSPISGHRSVSWYQQTPGQGLQFLFEYFSETQRNKGNFPGRFSGRQFSNSRSEMNVSTLELGDSALYLCASSRGGRSDEQYFGPGTRLTVT.

The J gene is TRBJ2-1, the V gene TRBV29-1; a weak D match, TRBD1 (5 bases). V lost 8 bases, J lost 2 bases, and 16 bases lay in between. The V gene's germline CDR1 is SQVTM and CDR2 ANQGSEA. The CDR3 contains 14 residues. CDR3: CSCLQDVPYNEQFF. Here the CDR3 DNA reads TGCAGCTGCCTACAGGATGTACCCTACAATGAGCAGTTCTTC.

This clonotype has a handful of counts. J is TRBJ2-1 and V is TRBV7-3; D perhaps matches TRBD2 (6 bases). Trimming cost V 2 bases and J 6 bases, with 11 bases left between them. The germline V gene encodes CDR1 SGHTA and CDR2 FQGTGA. This CDR3 comprises 14 residues. The CDR3 DNA sequence: TGTGCCAGCAGCTTAGGCGGGGAGCCCAATGAGCAGTTCTTC. Its protein product is CASSLGGEPNEQFF.

This rearrangement joins TRBV7-9 to TRBJ2-7; D remains ambiguous. The CDR3 contains 12 residues. Germline assignment: CDR1 SEHNR and CDR2 FQNEAQ (reference sequence). The V and J ends lost 0 bases and 5 bases respectively, with 5 bases between them. The CDR3 loop reads CASSLAQNEQYF. The CDR3 region has the DNA TGTGCCAGCAGCTTAGCCCAGAACGAGCAGTACTTC.

This CDR3 is CAISPTSGEQYF. CDR3 coding DNA: TGTGCCATCAGCCCGACCTCAGGGGAGCAGTACTTC. This chain links TRBV10-3 with TRBJ2-7; possible D gene TRBD1, 5 bases. The germline gives CDR1 ENHRY, CDR2 SYGVKD. Trimming removed 6 bases at V and 7 bases at J, with 13 bases between. The CDR3 sequence is 12 residues long.